These T cell receptor beta chains were read from a single sample in a study of cytomegalovirus exposure and HLA in healthy donors. Using immunoSEQ multiplex PCR, the repertoire was profiled, and TCRdb retains in-frame clones only, with some absent. The sample has around 150,000 clones, 60% to 80% seen once. The sequencing input was PBMCs. These TCRs come from a woman in her thirties or forties in good health and CMV-seropositive. The CDR3 runs from the conserved cysteine through the conserved F or W. A D gene is named only where the DNA matches it firmly. A clone size is listed for some rows: how often the clone was seen (once, few, many), or a class if it is expanded.

abundance: .
v_gene: TRBV11-3
j_gene: TRBJ2-1
d_gene: TRBD2
CDR3aa: CASSPFAGVVIEQFF
CDR3nt: TGTGCCAGCAGCCCTTTTGCGGGAGTGGTAATTGAGCAGTTCTTC

abundance: few
v_gene: TRBV7-2
j_gene: TRBJ2-3
d_gene: TRBD2
CDR3aa: CASSFQRGVSTDTQYF
CDR3nt: TGTGCCAGCAGCTTTCAGCGGGGGGTAAGCACAGATACGCAGTATTTT

abundance: .
v_gene: TRBV6-6
j_gene: TRBJ2-7
d_gene: TRBD2
CDR3aa: CASSYTSGRGNEQYF
CDR3nt: TGTGCCAGCAGTTACACTAGCGGGAGAGGAAACGAGCAGTACTTC

abundance: .
v_gene: TRBV6-5
j_gene: TRBJ2-5
d_gene: TRBD1
CDR3aa: CASSLRTGGRETQYF
CDR3nt: TGTGCCAGCAGTTTGAGGACAGGGGGGCGAGAGACCCAGTACTTC

abundance: few
v_gene: TRBV15
j_gene: TRBJ1-2
d_gene: .
CDR3aa: CATSSPPGGYTF
CDR3nt: TGTGCCACCAGCAGCCCCCCGGGGGGCTACACCTTC

abundance: few
v_gene: TRBV9
j_gene: TRBJ2-7
d_gene: TRBD2
CDR3aa: CASSRGLAGVEQYF
CDR3nt: TGTGCCAGCAGCCGCGGACTAGCGGGGGTCGAGCAGTACTTC

abundance: .
v_gene: TRBV6-5
j_gene: TRBJ2-1
d_gene: TRBD2
CDR3aa: CASGGAYNEQFF
CDR3nt: TGTGCCAGCGGGGGGGCCTACAATGAGCAGTTCTTC

abundance: .
v_gene: TRBV4-3
j_gene: TRBJ2-3
d_gene: .
CDR3aa: CASSQESRQGTDTQYF
CDR3nt: TGCGCCAGCAGCCAAGAGAGCCGGCAGGGCACAGATACGCAGTATTTT

abundance: .
v_gene: TRBV7-2
j_gene: TRBJ2-1
d_gene: TRBD1
CDR3aa: CASSHTGTGGSYNEQFF
CDR3nt: TGTGCCAGCAGCCATACAGGGACAGGGGGCTCCTACAATGAGCAGTTCTTC

abundance: .
v_gene: TRBV28
j_gene: TRBJ2-7
d_gene: TRBD1
CDR3aa: CASTTGGQGSYEQYF
CDR3nt: TGTGCCAGCACCACCGGGGGACAGGGATCCTACGAGCAGTACTTC

abundance: .
v_gene: TRBV30
j_gene: TRBJ2-1
d_gene: TRBD2
CDR3aa: CAWRTSGRTYEQFF
CDR3nt: TGTGCCTGGCGGACTAGCGGGAGAACGTATGAGCAGTTCTTC

abundance: .
v_gene: TRBV28
j_gene: TRBJ2-1
d_gene: TRBD2
CDR3aa: CASSGGPAGDPGMQFF
CDR3nt: TGTGCCAGCAGCGGGGGCCCAGCGGGGGACCCGGGAATGCAGTTCTTC

abundance: .
v_gene: TRBV7-9
j_gene: TRBJ2-7
d_gene: .
CDR3aa: CASSSPGGPEQYF
CDR3nt: TGTGCCAGCAGCTCCCCCGGGGGGCCCGAGCAGTACTTC

abundance: .
v_gene: TRBV13
j_gene: TRBJ1-2
d_gene: .
CDR3aa: CASSLKRSYGYTF
CDR3nt: TGTGCCAGCAGCTTAAAACGGAGCTATGGCTACACCTTC

abundance: .
v_gene: TRBV11-2
j_gene: TRBJ2-5
d_gene: TRBD2
CDR3aa: CASSLDGGGYQETQYF
CDR3nt: TGTGCCAGCAGCTTAGATGGGGGGGGTTACCAAGAGACCCAGTACTTC

abundance: .
v_gene: TRBV27
j_gene: TRBJ2-1
d_gene: TRBD1
CDR3aa: CASRPTGGYNEQFF
CDR3nt: TGTGCCAGCAGGCCGACAGGGGGATACAATGAGCAGTTCTTC

abundance: few
v_gene: TRBV11-3
j_gene: TRBJ2-5
d_gene: TRBD2
CDR3aa: CASSLDHGSGRGGETQYF
CDR3nt: TGTGCCAGCAGCTTAGATCACGGTAGCGGGAGGGGGGGGGAGACCCAGTACTTC

abundance: .
v_gene: TRBV7-9
j_gene: TRBJ2-1
d_gene: TRBD1
CDR3aa: CASSLGAGTEYNEQFF
CDR3nt: TGTGCCAGCAGCTTAGGAGCCGGGACAGAGTACAATGAGCAGTTCTTC

abundance: .
v_gene: TRBV29-1
j_gene: TRBJ2-5
d_gene: TRBD1
CDR3aa: CSVKTGAIWETQYF
CDR3nt: TGCAGCGTTAAGACAGGGGCCATCTGGGAGACCCAGTACTTC

abundance: .
v_gene: TRBV19
j_gene: TRBJ2-1
d_gene: TRBD2
CDR3aa: CASSIVEGLAGNEQFF
CDR3nt: TGTGCCAGTAGTATAGTGGAGGGACTAGCGGGGAATGAGCAGTTCTTC

abundance: .
v_gene: TRBV11-2
j_gene: TRBJ1-1
d_gene: .
CDR3aa: CASSLQHGGAFF
CDR3nt: TGTGCCAGCAGCTTACAGCACGGAGGAGCTTTCTTT

abundance: .
v_gene: TRBV7-2
j_gene: TRBJ2-5
d_gene: TRBD2
CDR3aa: CASSLFLTSGTETQYF
CDR3nt: TGTGCCAGCAGCTTATTTCTGACTAGCGGGACGGAGACCCAGTACTTC

abundance: .
v_gene: TRBV29-1
j_gene: TRBJ2-5
d_gene: TRBD1
CDR3aa: CSVPTGEETQYF
CDR3nt: TGCAGCGTTCCAACAGGGGAAGAGACCCAGTACTTC

abundance: .
v_gene: TRBV2
j_gene: TRBJ2-7
d_gene: TRBD1
CDR3aa: CASSADRAPSEQYF
CDR3nt: TGTGCCAGCAGCGCCGACAGGGCGCCTTCCGAGCAGTACTTC

abundance: once
v_gene: TRBV7-9
j_gene: TRBJ2-3
d_gene: .
CDR3aa: CASSLSSVTDTQYF
CDR3nt: TGTGCCAGCAGCTTATCGTCTGTCACAGATACGCAGTATTTT

abundance: .
v_gene: TRBV7-9
j_gene: TRBJ1-3
d_gene: .
CDR3aa: CASSALSTIYF
CDR3nt: TGTGCCAGCAGCGCGCTATCCACCATATATTTT

abundance: few
v_gene: TRBV2
j_gene: TRBJ2-2
d_gene: TRBD1
CDR3aa: CASRRGTGRNTGELFF
CDR3nt: TGTGCCAGCAGGAGAGGGACAGGGAGAAACACCGGGGAGCTGTTTTTT

abundance: .
v_gene: TRBV6-1
j_gene: TRBJ2-7
d_gene: TRBD2
CDR3aa: CASSFSGSLSYEQYF
CDR3nt: TGTGCCAGCAGTTTTAGCGGGAGCCTCTCCTACGAGCAGTACTTC

abundance: .
v_gene: TRBV7-8
j_gene: TRBJ2-3
d_gene: TRBD1
CDR3aa: CASSLWTGTTDTQYF
CDR3nt: TGTGCCAGCAGCCTATGGACAGGGACCACAGATACGCAGTATTTT

abundance: .
v_gene: TRBV7-2
j_gene: TRBJ2-5
d_gene: TRBD2
CDR3aa: CASGGGLAGYQETQYF
CDR3nt: TGTGCCAGCGGCGGAGGGCTAGCGGGCTATCAAGAGACCCAGTACTTC

abundance: .
v_gene: TRBV6-5
j_gene: TRBJ2-7
d_gene: .
CDR3aa: CASSYSAGFSYEQYF
CDR3nt: TGTGCCAGCAGTTACTCGGCAGGGTTCTCCTACGAGCAGTACTTC

abundance: .
v_gene: TRBV27
j_gene: TRBJ1-5
d_gene: .
CDR3aa: CASSRGGGDQPQHF
CDR3nt: TGTGCCAGCAGTCGAGGCGGGGGGGATCAGCCCCAGCATTTT

abundance: once
v_gene: TRBV7-9
j_gene: TRBJ2-5
d_gene: TRBD1
CDR3aa: CASSSGQAETQYF
CDR3nt: TGTGCCAGCAGCTCCGGACAGGCAGAGACCCAGTACTTC

abundance: .
v_gene: TRBV4-1
j_gene: TRBJ2-7
d_gene: .
CDR3aa: CASSRDISYEQYF
CDR3nt: TGCGCCAGCAGCCGGGACATCTCCTACGAGCAGTACTTC

abundance: .
v_gene: TRBV10-3
j_gene: TRBJ1-2
d_gene: .
CDR3aa: CAISESGNGYTF
CDR3nt: TGTGCCATCAGTGAATCGGGAAATGGCTACACCTTC

abundance: .
v_gene: TRBV5-6
j_gene: TRBJ1-1
d_gene: TRBD1
CDR3aa: CASSLWPGGEAFF
CDR3nt: TGTGCCAGCAGCTTATGGCCAGGGGGTGAAGCTTTCTTT

abundance: .
v_gene: TRBV5-1
j_gene: TRBJ1-2
d_gene: .
CDR3aa: CASSLVAPGDGYTF
CDR3nt: TGCGCCAGCAGCTTGGTAGCCCCGGGGGACGGCTACACCTTC

abundance: .
v_gene: TRBV10-3
j_gene: TRBJ1-4
d_gene: .
CDR3aa: CAISESTQGQDEKLFF
CDR3nt: TGTGCCATCAGTGAGTCGACTCAGGGGCAGGATGAAAAACTGTTTTTT

abundance: .
v_gene: TRBV4-1
j_gene: TRBJ1-1
d_gene: .
CDR3aa: CASSQDKGQMNTEAFF
CDR3nt: TGCGCCAGCAGCCAAGATAAAGGACAGATGAACACTGAAGCTTTCTTT

abundance: .
v_gene: TRBV7-9
j_gene: TRBJ2-1
d_gene: TRBD1
CDR3aa: CASSSDRGVQFF
CDR3nt: TGTGCCAGCAGCTCGGACAGGGGAGTGCAGTTCTTC

abundance: .
v_gene: TRBV30
j_gene: TRBJ1-1
d_gene: TRBD1
CDR3aa: CAWNQDRGDTEAFF
CDR3nt: TGTGCCTGGAATCAGGACAGGGGGGACACTGAAGCTTTCTTT

abundance: .
v_gene: TRBV19
j_gene: TRBJ1-5
d_gene: TRBD1
CDR3aa: CASSIERQGKPQHF
CDR3nt: TGTGCCAGTAGTATAGAGAGACAGGGAAAGCCCCAGCATTTT

abundance: few
v_gene: TRBV6-6
j_gene: TRBJ1-2
d_gene: .
CDR3aa: CASSYGQGGGYTF
CDR3nt: TGTGCCAGCAGTTACGGGCAGGGTGGGGGCTACACCTTC

abundance: .
v_gene: TRBV30
j_gene: TRBJ2-1
d_gene: .
CDR3aa: CAWNLGQNLNEQFF
CDR3nt: TGTGCCTGGAATTTAGGACAGAACCTCAATGAGCAGTTCTTC

abundance: .
v_gene: TRBV5-1
j_gene: TRBJ2-5
d_gene: .
CDR3aa: CASSPDLKPWETQYF
CDR3nt: TGCGCCAGCAGCCCCGACTTGAAACCATGGGAGACCCAGTACTTC

abundance: .
v_gene: TRBV28
j_gene: TRBJ2-7
d_gene: TRBD2
CDR3aa: CASSLLAGAYEQYF
CDR3nt: TGTGCCAGCAGTTTACTAGCGGGGGCCTACGAGCAGTACTTC